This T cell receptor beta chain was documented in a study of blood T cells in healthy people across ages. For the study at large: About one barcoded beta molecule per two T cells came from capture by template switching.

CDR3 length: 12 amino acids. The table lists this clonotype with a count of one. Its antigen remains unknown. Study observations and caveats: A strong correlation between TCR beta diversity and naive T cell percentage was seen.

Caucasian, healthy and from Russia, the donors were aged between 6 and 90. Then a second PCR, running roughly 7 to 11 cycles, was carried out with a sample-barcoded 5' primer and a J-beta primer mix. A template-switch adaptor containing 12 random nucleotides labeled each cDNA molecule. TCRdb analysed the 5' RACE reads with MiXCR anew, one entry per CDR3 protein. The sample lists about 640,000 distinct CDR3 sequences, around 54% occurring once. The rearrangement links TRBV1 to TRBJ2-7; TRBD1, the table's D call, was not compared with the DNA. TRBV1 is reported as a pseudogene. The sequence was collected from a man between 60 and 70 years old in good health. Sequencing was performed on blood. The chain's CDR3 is CTRTGTDYEQYF. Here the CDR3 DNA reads TGCACCAGAACCGGGACAGACTACGAGCAGTACTTC.